The 19 T cell receptor beta chains below all came from one sample that was sequenced in a study of T cell responses to AZD1222 COVID-19 vaccine. Profiled with immunoSEQ multiplex PCR; TCRdb holds only in-frame clones, not every one. The data show over 70,000 clones, with 89% seen just once and about 5.7% held by the top ten. Sequenced material: peripheral blood, taken 28 days after the second AZD1222 dose. The source of these receptors is an adult who received the AZD1222 COVID-19 vaccine.

J is TRBJ2-3 and V is TRBV7-3; 9 bases line up with TRBD1. The CDR3 has 17 residues. CDR1 is SGHTA and CDR2 is FQGTGA in the germline V gene. Trimming removed 2 bases from V and 1 base from J; junction bases left unmatched: 7. The CDR3 nucleotides read TGTGCCAGCAGCTTATTCGGGACAGGGTCCGGCACAGATACGCAGTATTTT. Its protein product is CASSLFGTGSGTDTQYF.

The V call is TRBV25-1, the J call TRBJ1-2, with TRBD1 as a possible D gene (6 bases). Trimming cost V 5 bases and J 8 bases, with 12 bases left between them. The V gene's germline CDR1 is MGHDK and CDR2 SYGVNS. The CDR3 is 12 residues long. For the CDR3, the DNA is TGTGCCAGCAGTACGTACAGGGTCGGCTACACCTTC. As protein: CASSTYRVGYTF.

This sequence joins TRBV19 and TRBJ1-1; D gene ambiguous. V gave up 7 bases and J gave up 6 bases, with 9 bases separating them. This CDR3 has 11 amino acids. The V gene's germline CDR1 is LNHDA and CDR2 SQIVND (reference sequence). CDR3 loop: CASNWGAEAFF. CDR3 in DNA: TGTGCCAGTAATTGGGGAGCTGAAGCTTTCTTT.

The chain joins TRBV5-1 to TRBJ1-3; tentatively, D is TRBD1 (6 bases). Trimming shortened V by 3 bases and J by 4 bases, and 14 bases separated the two germline ends. The germline V gene has CDR1 SGHRS and CDR2 YFSETQ. The CDR3 runs to 15 residues. The CDR3: CASSSVGGPGNTIYF. CDR3 sequence (DNA): TGCGCCAGCAGCTCGGTGGGGGGGCCAGGAAACACCATATATTTT.

This clone is a singleton in its sample. The rearrangement uses TRBV3-1 (or the pseudogene TRBV3-2) and TRBJ2-1, with 10 positions matching TRBD2. Unmatched junction bases numbered 5, after V lost 2 bases and J lost 4 bases. The CDR3 is 16 residues long. The V gene's germline CDR1 is LGHDT and CDR2 YNNKEL (reference sequence). In nucleotides, the CDR3 is TGTGCCAGCAGCCAACTAGCGGGGGTCGAATACAATGAGCAGTTCTTC. Protein sequence: CASSQLAGVEYNEQFF.

The chain links TRBV5-1 to TRBJ1-2; 8 nucleotides match TRBD1. Trimming removed 0 bases from V and 4 bases from J; junction bases left unmatched: 8. CDR1 is SGHRS, CDR2 YFSETQ, per germline. The CDR3 is made up of 16 amino acids. CDR3 in DNA: TGCGCCAGCAGCTTGGCGGCAGGGGGCGCGATCTATGGCTACACCTTC. Protein: CASSLAAGGAIYGYTF. The complete variable domain, with remaining parts taken from reference TRBV5-1 and TRBJ1-2, reads KAGVTQTPRYLIKTRGQQVTLSCSPISGHRSVSWYQQTPGQGLQFLFEYFSETQRNKGNFPGRFSGRQFSNSRSEMNVSTLELGDSALYLCASSLAAGGAIYGYTFGSGTRLTVV.

This chain uses TRBV9 with TRBJ2-3; 9 bases fit TRBD2. CDR1 and CDR2 (germline): SGDLS, YYNGEE. Germline trimming cut 4 bases from V and 5 bases from J; bases unmatched to any gene: 8. The CDR3 extends over 15 amino acids. The CDR3 nucleotides are TGTGCCAGCAGCCCCCTAGCGGGGACTGGAGATACGCAGTATTTT. Translation gives CASSPLAGTGDTQYF. The full variable domain, with the rest looked up from reference TRBV9 and TRBJ2-3, is DSGVTQTPKHLITATGQRVTLRCSPRSGDLSVYWYQQSLDQGLQFLIQYYNGEERAKGNILERFSAQQFPDLHSELNLSSLELGDSALYFCASSPLAGTGDTQYFGPGTRLTVL.

The rearrangement links TRBV4-2 to TRBJ2-3; D possibly corresponds to TRBD1 (6 bases). V lost 0 bases and J lost 0, with 10 bases in between. The CDR3 has 16 amino acids. The V gene's germline CDR1 is LGHNA and CDR2 YNFKEQ. The CDR3 nucleotides read TGTGCCAGCAGCCAAGACGCAGGGGACAGCACAGATACGCAGTATTTT. This translates into CASSQDAGDSTDTQYF.

This clone came up a few times. The J gene is TRBJ2-7, the V gene TRBV5-1; weak D call: TRBD1 (6 bases). CDR1 and CDR2 from the germline V gene are SGHRS and YFSETQ. The CDR3 has 13 amino acids. The germline V and J ends were trimmed by 4 bases and 4 bases, with 12 bases remaining between them. CDR3 protein: CASSLRGQYEQYF. In DNA, the CDR3 is TGCGCCAGCAGCCTGAGGGGACAATACGAGCAGTACTTC. The whole variable domain, filled in from reference TRBV5-1 and TRBJ2-7, reads KAGVTQTPRYLIKTRGQQVTLSCSPISGHRSVSWYQQTPGQGLQFLFEYFSETQRNKGNFPGRFSGRQFSNSRSEMNVSTLELGDSALYLCASSLRGQYEQYFGPGTRLTVT.

The chain employs TRBV27 and TRBJ1-5; TRBD1 aligns across 7 bases. V was pared by 6 bases and J by 6 bases, with 8 bases of the junction left unmatched. This CDR3 has 14 residues. The germline gives CDR1 MNHEY, CDR2 SMNVEV (reference sequence). The CDR3 spells CASSQGGGSQPQHF. The CDR3 DNA is TGTGCCAGCAGCCAGGGGGGGGGAAGTCAGCCCCAGCATTTT.

This chain connects TRBV5-1 to TRBJ2-2; 8 positions agree with TRBD2. V shed 6 bases and J 7 bases; nucleotides not matched to a gene: 8. Germline V CDR1 and CDR2: SGHRS, YFSETQ. The CDR3 is made up of 14 amino acids. CDR3: CASKGLGPNGELFF. CDR3 DNA sequence: TGCGCCAGCAAGGGACTAGGTCCAAACGGGGAGCTGTTTTTT.

V and J are TRBV18 and TRBJ2-5; perhaps D is TRBD1 or TRBD2 (6 bases each). V lost 2 bases and J lost 4, with 11 bases in between. CDR3 size: 14 residues. CDR1 is KGHSH and CDR2 is LQKENI in the germline V gene. The CDR3 is CASSPGGPGETQYF. For the CDR3, the DNA is TGTGCCAGCTCACCAGGGGGGCCAGGAGAGACCCAGTACTTC.

The CDR3 here is CASSLSDPGNTIYF. DNA for the CDR3: TGTGCCAGCAGCTTATCAGATCCTGGAAACACCATATATTTT. V is TRBV7-6 and J is TRBJ1-3; D call uncertain. V dropped 2 bases and J dropped 2 bases, with 7 bases sitting between them. The CDR3 length is 14 residues. Germline V CDR1 and CDR2: SGHVS, FNYEAQ.

The J gene is TRBJ1-1, the V gene TRBV6-5, with no clear D. CDR1 MNHEY and CDR2 SVGAGI come from the germline V gene. V was trimmed by 2 bases and J by 1 base, leaving 8 bases between them. The CDR3 covers 14 residues. This chain's CDR3 is CASSYGRKNTEAFF. For the CDR3, the DNA is TGTGCCAGCAGTTACGGCAGAAAGAACACTGAAGCTTTCTTT.

This chain joins TRBV5-8 and TRBJ2-5; D is uncertain. The CDR3 has 14 amino acids. With 1 base removed from V and 0 bases from J, the gap between germline ends came to 7 bases. Germline V CDR1 and CDR2: SGHTS, YDEGEE. The CDR3 sequence: CASSLWGNQETQYF. CDR3 bases: TGTGCCAGCAGCTTGTGGGGAAACCAAGAGACCCAGTACTTC.

The chain couples TRBV11-2 to TRBJ1-2; D perhaps matches TRBD1 (5 bases). V was clipped by 5 bases and J by 0 bases, with 13 bases between them. Germline assignment: CDR1 SGHAT and CDR2 FQNNGV. This CDR3 is built from 15 residues. DNA of the CDR3: TGTGCCAGCAGCCCCCGTGGAGGGGCTAACTATGGCTACACCTTC. As protein: CASSPRGGANYGYTF.

The rearrangement uses TRBV19 and TRBJ1-5, with D unresolved. This CDR3 has 14 amino acids. V was clipped by 7 bases and J by 2 bases, with 12 bases between them. From germline, CDR1 is LNHDA and CDR2 SQIVND (reference sequence). CDR3 DNA: TGTGCCAGTACCCTCCGGACCCGCAATCAGCCCCAGCATTTT. Residues: CASTLRTRNQPQHF.

This sequence joins TRBV11-2 and TRBJ1-2, with D possibly TRBD1 on 5 matching bases. The CDR3 runs to 14 residues. The germline V and J ends were trimmed by 4 bases and 3 bases, with 12 bases remaining between them. Germline CDR1 and CDR2: SGHAT and FQNNGV. The CDR3 loop reads CASSSLRRDYGYTF. The CDR3 nucleotides are TGTGCCAGCAGCTCCCTGCGCAGGGACTATGGCTACACCTTC.

The chain has TRBV11-1 and TRBJ1-1; possible D gene TRBD1, 5 bases. The CDR3 has 14 residues. The V gene lost 5 bases and the J gene lost 10 bases, with 20 bases spanning the gap. The germline gives CDR1 SGHAT, CDR2 FQDESV (reference sequence). The chain's CDR3 is CASSDSPTRGVAFF. The DNA for the CDR3 is TGTGCCAGCAGCGATAGCCCCACACGGGGCGTAGCTTTCTTT.